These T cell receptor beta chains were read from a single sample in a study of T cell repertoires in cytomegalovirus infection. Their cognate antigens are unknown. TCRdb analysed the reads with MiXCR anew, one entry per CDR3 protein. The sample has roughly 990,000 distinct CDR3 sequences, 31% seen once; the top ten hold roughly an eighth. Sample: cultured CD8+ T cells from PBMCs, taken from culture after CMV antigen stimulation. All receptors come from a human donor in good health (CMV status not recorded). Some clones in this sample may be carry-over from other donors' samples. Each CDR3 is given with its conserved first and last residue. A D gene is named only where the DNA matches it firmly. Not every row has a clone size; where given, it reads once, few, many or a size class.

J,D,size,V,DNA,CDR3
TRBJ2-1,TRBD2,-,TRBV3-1,TGTGCCAGCAGCCAAGATAAAGGACTAGCGAGGAATGAGCAGTTCTTC,CASSQDKGLARNEQFF
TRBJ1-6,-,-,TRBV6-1,TGTGCCAGCACCCCCTGGGAGAGGGTAATGGTCCCACCCCTCCACTTT,CASTPWERVMVPPLHF
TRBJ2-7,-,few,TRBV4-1,TGCGCCAGCAGCCAAGATCTAGGAGGGTTCGAGCAGTACTTC,CASSQDLGGFEQYF
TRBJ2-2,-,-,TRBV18,TGTGCCAGCTCACCACGTGGCAGGGGAGATGCCGGGGAGCTGTTTTTT,CASSPRGRGDAGELFF
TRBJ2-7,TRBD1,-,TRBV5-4,TGTGCCAGCAGCTTGGAACCTCGCCCGACAGGGGGCTACGAGCAGTACTTC,CASSLEPRPTGGYEQYF
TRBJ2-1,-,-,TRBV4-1,TGCGCCAGCAGCCAGACAGAAACGTACAATGAGCAGTTCTTC,CASSQTETYNEQFF
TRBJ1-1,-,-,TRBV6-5,TGTGCCAGCATTCGGGGACCTGAAGCTTTCTTT,CASIRGPEAFF
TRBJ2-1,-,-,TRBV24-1,TGTGCCACCAGTGATGTGAGTCTGTTCTTC,CATSDVSLFF
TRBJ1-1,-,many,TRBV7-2,TGTGCCAGCAGCTTAGGAGGGCCAGGGGTCGGTGAAGCTTTCTTT,CASSLGGPGVGEAFF
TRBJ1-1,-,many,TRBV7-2,TGTGCCAGCAGCTTAGTAGTTGGAAGTGAAGCTTTCTTT,CASSLVVGSEAFF
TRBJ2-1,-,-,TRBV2,TGTGCCACAAACTCCTACAATGAGCAGTTCTTC,CATNSYNEQFF
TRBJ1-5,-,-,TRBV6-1,TGTGCCAGCAGTGAATACGGGACATATATTTATAACAATCAGCCCCAGCATTTT,CASSEYGTYIYNNQPQHF
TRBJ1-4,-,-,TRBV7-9,TGTGCCAGCAGCTTCCTTCTATCACATCTTGCCTACGATGAAAAACTGTTTTTT,CASSFLLSHLAYDEKLFF